The 20 T cell receptor beta chains given below trace back to one sample, sequenced in a study of Ad26.COV2.S vaccination and SARS-CoV-2 variants. The table came from immunoSEQ multiplex PCR; TCRdb's copy has only in-frame clones and leaves some out. The profile shows hundreds of thousands of clones, more than 70% of them singletons. Specified treatment: about 20 received Ad26.COV2.S at low or high dose, single or two shots; 5 received placebo; per-sample allocation not given. Specimens were obtained on day 63 following the first vaccine or placebo injection. This specimen was peripheral blood, taken in a trial of Ad26.COV2.S vaccine versus placebo. The receptors come from a person between 18 and 65 years old who received the Ad26.COV2.S COVID-19 vaccine or a placebo.

The gene calls are TRBV6-5 and TRBJ2-7; D is undetermined. The length of the CDR3 is 15 residues. V lost 2 bases to trimming and J lost 1 base, with 12 bases between them. CDR1 is MNHEY and CDR2 is SVGAGI in the germline V gene. For the CDR3, the DNA is TGTGCCAGCAGTTACCTTCCGGGCCGTTCCTACGAGCAGTACTTC. Protein product: CASSYLPGRSYEQYF.

V usage is TRBV27 and J usage is TRBJ2-1; D unclear. Trimming took off 5 bases at V and 8 bases at J, with 16 bases between the two ends. CDR1 and CDR2 (germline): MNHEY, SMNVEV (reference sequence). The CDR3 covers 14 residues. DNA for the CDR3: TGTGCCAGCAGTCCCCGGACCACCGGCGATGAGCAGTTCTTC. This encodes CASSPRTTGDEQFF.

The chain joins TRBV21-1 to TRBJ2-3; the table names TRBD2, a call not compared with the DNA. TRBV21-1 counts as a pseudogene. The CDR3 sequence is 18 residues long. The CDR3 bases are TGTGCCAGCATCTCATCCGGGACTAGCGGGAGTAGCACAGATACGCAGTATTTT. It encodes CASISSGTSGSSTDTQYF.

J is TRBJ1-5 and V is TRBV18; D ambiguous. Trimming pared 2 bases from V and 0 bases from J, leaving 5 bases between. The germline CDR1 and CDR2 sequences are KGHSH and LQKENI. The CDR3 runs 14 residues. The CDR3 coding sequence is TGTGCCAGCTCACCAACACCTAGCAATCAGCCCCAGCATTTT. This gives the protein CASSPTPSNQPQHF. Full variable domain (missing parts from reference TRBV18 and TRBJ1-5): NAGVMQNPRHLVRRRGQEARLRCSPMKGHSHVYWYRQLPEEGLKFMVYLQKENIIDESGMPKERFSAEFPKEGPSILRIQQVVRGDSAAYFCASSPTPSNQPQHFGDGTRLSIL.

V usage is TRBV19 and J usage is TRBJ2-7; 7 positions agree with TRBD2. J gave up 3 bases and V 5 bases, and 10 bases lay outside the gene matches. This CDR3 has 15 residues. Looked up from germline, CDR1 is LNHDA and CDR2 is SQIVND (reference sequence). The CDR3 loop reads CASSSSGTTFYEQYF. DNA of the CDR3: TGTGCCAGTAGTTCCTCCGGGACTACCTTCTACGAGCAGTACTTC.

The chain links TRBV7-9 to TRBJ2-3; D is ambiguous. The germline gives CDR1 SEHNR, CDR2 FQNEAQ (reference sequence). This CDR3 comprises 12 residues. Trimming shortened V by 5 bases and J by 4 bases, and 7 bases separated the two germline ends. CDR3: CASSRTPDTQYF. The DNA of the CDR3 is TGTGCCAGCAGCAGGACCCCAGATACGCAGTATTTT.

The rearrangement uses TRBV5-1 and TRBJ1-2; no clear D gene. The CDR3 extends over 13 amino acids. The V and J ends lost 5 bases and 2 bases respectively, with 10 bases between them. Per the germline V gene, CDR1 is SGHRS and CDR2 is YFSETQ. The CDR3 DNA reads as TGCGCCAGCAGTTCTCAGGTGAACTATGGCTACACCTTC. Encoded protein: CASSSQVNYGYTF. Variable domain in full (rest from reference TRBV5-1 and TRBJ1-2): KAGVTQTPRYLIKTRGQQVTLSCSPISGHRSVSWYQQTPGQGLQFLFEYFSETQRNKGNFPGRFSGRQFSNSRSEMNVSTLELGDSALYLCASSSQVNYGYTFGSGTRLTVV.

This clone appeared once. The chain couples TRBV12-5 to TRBJ2-5, with D perhaps matching TRBD1 (5 bases). The CDR3 length is 17 residues. V lost 1 base to trimming and J lost 1 base, with 16 bases between them. Germline V gene data show CDR1 as LGHNT and CDR2 as FRNRAP. CDR3 residues: CASGLEGRTTSQETQYF. In nucleotides, the CDR3 is TGTGCTAGTGGTTTGGAGGGCAGGACAACCTCCCAAGAGACCCAGTACTTC.

The rearrangement links TRBV19 to TRBJ2-5; D might be TRBD2 (5 bases). Trimming took 8 bases from V and 5 from J, leaving 18 bases between them. The CDR3 sequence is 14 residues long. The germline gives CDR1 LNHDA, CDR2 SQIVND (reference sequence). CDR3 in amino acids: CASGQEVRSETQYF. The CDR3 DNA reads TGTGCCAGTGGGCAGGAGGTGAGGTCGGAGACCCAGTACTTC.

This clone was counted once. The rearrangement joins TRBV12-3 or TRBV12-4 to TRBJ2-7, with a tentative D call TRBD1 (6 bases). V shed 4 bases and J shed 2 bases, with 6 bases lying between them. This CDR3 has 12 amino acids. CDR3 DNA: TGTGCCAGCAGTTCAGGGGCCTACGAGCAGTACTTC. It encodes CASSSGAYEQYF.

The J gene is TRBJ1-6, the V gene TRBV6-1, with D perhaps TRBD1 (6 bases). This CDR3 is 16 amino acids long. Trimming removed 4 bases at V and 1 base at J, with 11 bases between. The V gene's germline CDR1 is MNHNS and CDR2 SASEGT. The CDR3 DNA sequence: TGTGCCAGCAGTGCCTACAGGGATTCCTATAATTCACCCCTCCACTTT. Protein product: CASSAYRDSYNSPLHF.

This clone came up many times. The chain recombines TRBV6-5 with TRBJ2-7, with D possibly being TRBD2 (7 bases). Germline assignment: CDR1 MNHEY and CDR2 SVGAGI. CDR3 length equals 14 residues. The V end was cut by 6 bases, the J end by 6 bases, with 18 bases between. The CDR3 DNA reads TGTGCCAGCAGAGGGGGACGGGAGGTGGGCGAGCAGTACTTC. Its protein product is CASRGGREVGEQYF.

The rearrangement joins TRBV24-1 to TRBJ2-5; tentatively, D is TRBD1 (5 bases). This CDR3 has 14 residues. V was shortened by 5 bases and J by 4 bases, with 13 bases between the two germline ends. Germline CDR1 KGHDR, CDR2 SFDVKD. CDR3 protein: CATSAAGLTETQYF. The CDR3 bases are TGTGCCACCAGTGCGGCAGGGCTTACAGAGACCCAGTACTTC.

The chain is built from TRBV6-5 and TRBJ2-2; D is unresolved. CDR1 and CDR2 (germline): MNHEY, SVGAGI. This CDR3 is built from 13 residues. V was cut by 2 bases and J by 6 bases, with 7 bases left in between. The CDR3 loop reads CASSYGFPGELFF. CDR3 DNA sequence: TGTGCCAGCAGTTACGGGTTCCCCGGGGAGCTGTTTTTT.

V and J are TRBV5-4 and TRBJ2-3; TRBD2 aligns across 10 bases. Trimming took 8 bases from V and 0 from J; bases not matched to a gene: 6. In germline, CDR1 is SGHNT, CDR2 YYREEE (reference sequence). The CDR3 has 15 residues. This CDR3 is CASLRTSGSTDTQYF. Here the CDR3 DNA reads TGTGCCAGTCTTAGGACTAGCGGAAGCACAGATACGCAGTATTTT.

The chain has TRBV6-2 or TRBV6-3 and TRBJ1-1; D is uncertain. The V gene lost 2 bases and the J gene lost 1 base, with 14 bases spanning the gap. CDR1 is MNHEY, CDR2 SVGEGT, per germline. CDR3 length equals 16 residues. The CDR3 region is CASSYDGGAPNTEAFF. The CDR3 DNA reads as TGTGCCAGCAGTTACGATGGTGGAGCTCCGAACACTGAAGCTTTCTTT.

V usage is TRBV11-2 and J usage is TRBJ2-2, with no clear D. Germline assignment: CDR1 SGHAT and CDR2 FQNNGV. This CDR3 is 15 amino acids long. Trimming took off 5 bases at V and 2 bases at J, with 12 bases between the two ends. CDR3 in DNA: TGTGCCAGCAGCCCCGGTCCCATCAACACCGGGGAGCTGTTTTTT. Encoded protein: CASSPGPINTGELFF.

The chain is built from TRBV19 and TRBJ1-2; D possibly corresponds to TRBD1 (5 bases). The CDR3 extends over 12 amino acids. V dropped 11 bases and J dropped 3 bases, with 13 bases sitting between them. The V gene's germline CDR1 is LNHDA and CDR2 SQIVND (reference sequence). The CDR3 sequence: CACQGWDYGYTF. CDR3 nucleotides: TGTGCCTGTCAGGGATGGGACTATGGCTACACCTTC.

The CDR3 sequence: CASSPTGLAGVETQYF. DNA for the CDR3: TGTGCCAGCAGCCCGACGGGACTAGCGGGAGTAGAGACCCAGTACTTC. V and J are TRBV9 and TRBJ2-5, with 14 nucleotides matching TRBD2. From germline, CDR1 is SGDLS and CDR2 YYNGEE. V shed 4 bases and J 4 bases; nucleotides not matched to a gene: 6. The CDR3 has 16 residues.

This rearrangement joins TRBV2 to TRBJ2-5; D unclear. Trimming pared 6 bases from V and 0 bases from J, leaving 20 bases between. The V gene's germline CDR1 is SNHLY and CDR2 FYNNEI. The CDR3 is 17 residues long. As DNA, the CDR3 is TGTGCCAGCAGCCAAGCTAAGGGCCCTCCGTACCAAGAGACCCAGTACTTC. This gives the protein CASSQAKGPPYQETQYF.